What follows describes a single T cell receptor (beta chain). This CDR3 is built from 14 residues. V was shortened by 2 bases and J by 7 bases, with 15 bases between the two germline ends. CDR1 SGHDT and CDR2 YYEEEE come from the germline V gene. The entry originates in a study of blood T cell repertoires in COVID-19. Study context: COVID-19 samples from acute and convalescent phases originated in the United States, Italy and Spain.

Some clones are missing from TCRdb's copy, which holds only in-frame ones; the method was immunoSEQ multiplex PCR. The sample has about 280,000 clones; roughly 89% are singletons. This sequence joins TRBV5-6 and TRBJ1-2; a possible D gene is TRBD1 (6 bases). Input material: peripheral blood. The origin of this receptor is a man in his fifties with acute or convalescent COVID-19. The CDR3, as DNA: TGTGCCAGCAGCTTAATACAGGGTCCCGCTGGCTACACCTTC. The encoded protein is CASSLIQGPAGYTF.